One and the same sample provided the 20 T cell receptor beta chains below, sequenced in a study of CD8 T cells in ankylosing spondylitis. TCRdb recomputed calls from the 5' RACE reads with MiXCR, one row per CDR3 protein. Here the sample spans about 39,000 distinct CDR3 sequences, around a tenth being singletons. The sequenced material came from blood, either unsorted or a sorted T cell fraction (not recorded which). The receptors here all came from a male donor with ankylosing spondylitis or in good health (not recorded which).

This clonotype occurred many times. J is TRBJ2-4 and V is TRBV13, with D perhaps TRBD1 or TRBD2 (5 bases each). The CDR3 covers 16 residues. The V gene's germline CDR1 is PRHDT and CDR2 FYEKMQ (reference sequence). V shed 4 bases and J shed 0 bases, with 13 bases lying between them. CDR3 sequence (DNA): TGTGCCAGCAGCTCCTTGGGGACGATAGCCAAAAACATTCAGTACTTC. Translated: CASSSLGTIAKNIQYF.

This clonotype was detected ten times or more. This rearrangement joins TRBV4-2 to TRBJ2-1, with TRBD1 matching over 11 bases. This CDR3 contains 18 residues. Per the germline V gene, CDR1 is LGHNA and CDR2 is YNFKEQ. J gave up 6 bases and V 4 bases, and 14 bases lay outside the gene matches. DNA for the CDR3: TGTGCCAGCAGCCCCCAAATCCGGACCGGGACAGGGGGCAATGAGCAGTTCTTC. Its translation is CASSPQIRTGTGGNEQFF.

This clonotype was picked up many times. The chain couples TRBV5-1 to TRBJ2-1, with TRBD2 matching over 9 bases. The junction had 15 bases not matched to a gene; V was cut back by 4 bases and J by 10 bases. CDR1 and CDR2 from the germline V gene are SGHRS and YFSETQ. The CDR3 extends over 16 amino acids. The CDR3 here is CASSKDTTSGRHEQFF. The CDR3 coding sequence is TGCGCCAGCAGCAAGGACACGACTAGCGGCAGACACGAGCAGTTCTTC.

This clonotype was found many times. The chain has TRBV28 and TRBJ2-5, with TRBD2 matching 8 bases. This CDR3 comprises 15 residues. The germline V gene has CDR1 MDHEN and CDR2 SYDVKM. Trimming cost V 6 bases and J 1 base; bases outside gene matches: 7. The CDR3 nucleotides read TGTGCCAGCAGACTAGCGGAAGGGCGCCAAGAGACCCAGTACTTC. Protein sequence: CASRLAEGRQETQYF.

In its sample, this clonotype was seen many times. The genes are TRBV12-3 or TRBV12-4 and TRBJ2-2; D ambiguous. CDR3 length: 13 residues. V lost 6 bases to trimming and J lost 7 bases, with 12 bases between them. The CDR3 DNA reads TGTGCCAGCAGAGAGGTAGTCAGCGGGGAGCTGTTTTTT. It translates to CASREVVSGELFF.

This clonotype was detected many times. The V gene is TRBV15, the J gene TRBJ2-6; 8 positions match TRBD1. V lost 9 bases to trimming and J lost 0 bases; unmatched junction nucleotides: 13. CDR1 is LNHNV, CDR2 YYDKDF, per germline (reference sequence). This CDR3 is 18 amino acids long. CDR3 in DNA: TGTGCCACTGTTGACGGACAGGGCGGACTCTCTGGGGCCAACGTCCTGACTTTC. It codes for CATVDGQGGLSGANVLTF.

This chain joins TRBV5-1 and TRBJ2-5, with 9 bases fitting TRBD1. CDR3 size: 14 residues. V lost 4 bases, J lost 5 bases, and 6 bases stayed unmatched. The germline CDR1 and CDR2 sequences are SGHRS and YFSETQ. CDR3 sequence reads: CASSPGQGSETQYF. The CDR3 DNA sequence: TGCGCCAGCAGCCCTGGACAGGGGAGCGAGACCCAGTACTTC.

This clonotype was seen at least ten times. The chain recombines TRBV14 with TRBJ2-5, with 11 bases identical to TRBD2. Unmatched junction bases numbered 3, after V lost 1 base and J lost 2 bases. This CDR3 spans 16 amino acids. In germline, CDR1 is SGHDN, CDR2 FVKESK. DNA of the CDR3: TGTGCCAGCAGCCAAGTTCTAGCGGGAGGACAAGAGACCCAGTACTTC. Translating it yields CASSQVLAGGQETQYF.

The table lists this clonotype with many counts. V and J are TRBV5-1 and TRBJ2-4; D is uncertain. The V end was cut by 4 bases, the J end by 1 base, with 15 bases between. Germline CDR1 reads SGHRS; CDR2 reads YFSETQ. The CDR3 covers 16 residues. The CDR3 protein is CASSETSMGAKNIQYF. CDR3 nucleotide sequence: TGCGCCAGCAGCGAGACATCGATGGGGGCCAAAAACATTCAGTACTTC.

The V and J genes are TRBV10-3 and TRBJ2-3; D is perhaps TRBD1 or TRBD2 (5 bases each). V lost 10 bases to trimming and J lost 2 bases, with 7 bases between them. CDR1 is ENHRY, CDR2 SYGVKD, per germline. The CDR3 is 11 residues long. CDR3 DNA sequence: TGTGCCACCGGGACCACAGATACGCAGTATTTT. The encoded protein is CATGTTDTQYF.

The CDR3 reads CASSQSYAGMGETQYF. CDR3 DNA sequence: TGCGCCAGCAGTCAATCGTACGCGGGGATGGGAGAGACCCAGTACTTC. This sequence joins TRBV23-1 and TRBJ2-5; tentatively, D is TRBD2 (6 bases). TRBV23-1 is identified as an open reading frame with a role that is uncertain. The CDR3 consists of 16 residues. The V gene lost 0 bases and the J gene lost 4 bases, with 15 bases spanning the gap.

This clonotype was picked up many times. J is TRBJ1-2 and V is TRBV27, with D possibly being TRBD1 (6 bases). CDR1 is MNHEY, CDR2 SMNVEV, per germline (reference sequence). This CDR3 is 17 amino acids long. Trimming took 2 bases from V and 4 from J, leaving 20 bases between them. The CDR3 region has the DNA TGTGCCAGCAGTTTACGCCCCCAAAACACAGGGAGCTATGGCTACACCTTC. Encoded protein: CASSLRPQNTGSYGYTF.

In its sample, this clonotype was seen many times. The genes are TRBV4-2 and TRBJ2-3; D gene uncertain. The V gene lost 3 bases and the J gene lost 0 bases, with 10 bases spanning the gap. CDR1 is LGHNA and CDR2 is YNFKEQ in the germline V gene. The CDR3 loop spans 15 amino acids. CDR3 sequence: CASSHPISSTDTQYF. The CDR3 region has the DNA TGTGCCAGCAGCCACCCGATTAGTAGCACAGATACGCAGTATTTT.

The rearrangement uses TRBV6-5 and TRBJ2-7, with unresolved D. Trimming left V 2 bases short and J 3 bases short, with 8 bases between. Germline lookup yields CDR1 MNHEY and CDR2 SVGAGI. The CDR3 contains 13 residues. CDR3 sequence (DNA): TGTGCCAGCAGTTACGACGGATACTACGAGCAGTACTTC. It encodes CASSYDGYYEQYF.

In its sample, this clonotype ranks as medium-sized. The chain carries TRBV6-5 and TRBJ2-7, with unresolved D. From germline, CDR1 is MNHEY and CDR2 SVGAGI. The V end was cut by 2 bases, the J end by 1 base, with 18 bases between. The CDR3 is 17 residues long. CDR3 nucleotide sequence: TGTGCCAGCAGTTACACCAGCAGACCGACCGAATCCTACGAGCAGTACTTC. Amino acids: CASSYTSRPTESYEQYF.

The table lists this clonotype with many counts. The rearrangement joins TRBV10-3 to TRBJ2-7; TRBD1 is a possible D gene (6 bases). With 8 bases removed from V and 6 bases from J, the gap between germline ends came to 14 bases. CDR1 is ENHRY and CDR2 is SYGVKD in the germline V gene. The length of the CDR3 is 12 residues. DNA of the CDR3: TGTGCCATCGGGGCAGGGGTGGGCGAGCAGTACTTC. The encoded protein is CAIGAGVGEQYF.

This clonotype showed up many times. V and J are TRBV5-1 and TRBJ2-1; TRBD1 matches at 10 bases. Trimming removed 2 bases from V and 9 bases from J; junction bases left unmatched: 5. This CDR3 is built from 14 residues. The germline V gene encodes CDR1 SGHRS and CDR2 YFSETQ. CDR3 sequence (DNA): TGCGCCAGCAGCTTCCGACAGGGGGCAGGTGAGCAGTTCTTC. It translates to CASSFRQGAGEQFF.

This clonotype came up many times. The chain joins TRBV18 to TRBJ2-2; no reliable D call. The CDR3 covers 15 residues. Germline CDR1 reads KGHSH; CDR2 reads LQKENI. V dropped 3 bases and J dropped 3 bases, with 11 bases sitting between them. The CDR3 DNA reads as TGTGCCAGCTCACCCCTGCCGGCCTACACCGGGGAGCTGTTTTTT. It specifies CASSPLPAYTGELFF.

This clonotype was observed many times. The rearrangement joins TRBV5-6 to TRBJ2-1, with 9 bases fitting TRBD1. There are 15 residues in the CDR3. Germline loops: CDR1 SGHDT, CDR2 YYEEEE. V lost 5 bases and J lost 5; bases outside the gene matches: 8. CDR3 nucleotides: TGTGCCAGCAGTCGTTACGGGACAGGGCACAATGAGCAGTTCTTC. Translated: CASSRYGTGHNEQFF.

This clonotype came up a few times. This chain connects TRBV7-6 to TRBJ2-3, with 10 bases lining up with TRBD2. The CDR3 totals 16 residues. V was pared by 5 bases and J by 1 base, with 6 bases of the junction left unmatched. CDR1 is SGHVS, CDR2 FNYEAQ, per germline. The CDR3 DNA is TGTGCCAGCAGCCTAGTAGGGACTAGCGGCACAGATACGCAGTATTTT. This gives the protein CASSLVGTSGTDTQYF.